The 6 T cell receptor beta chains presented below share a single source sample, sequenced in a study of T-cell memory formation after mild COVID-19. From the 5' RACE reads, TCRdb called clonotypes with MiXCR, one entry per CDR3 protein. The sample gives approximately 290,000 distinct CDR3 sequences, 7% to 10% of which show up once; about 20% is in the top ten. The sample taken for sequencing was PBMCs or a T cell subset sorted from them (not recorded which). These receptors originate from a man aged 18 to 29 who had mild COVID-19 (a few samples of this study predate the infection). Cell type and time point are not known.

This clonotype was found a few times. The chain recombines TRBV4-3 with TRBJ2-7; 9 bases map to TRBD1. This CDR3 has 15 amino acids. Germline values: CDR1 LGHNA, CDR2 YSLEER. The V gene end was trimmed by 4 bases and the J gene end by 6 bases; junction bases not matched to a gene: 10. DNA of the CDR3: TGCGCCAGCAGCCCAGGGACAGGGTGGGGGCGCGAGCAGTACTTC. As protein: CASSPGTGWGREQYF.

This clonotype was seen more than once but under ten times. CDR3 DNA: TGCGCCAGCAGCCACGCCGACAGGGCGGACTACGAGCAGTACTTC. It translates to CASSHADRADYEQYF. The chain carries TRBV4-1 and TRBJ2-7; 7 bases agree with TRBD1. Trimming cost V 3 bases and J 3 bases; bases outside gene matches: 8. Germline lookup yields CDR1 MGHRA and CDR2 YSYEKL. This CDR3 is built from 15 residues.

The chain combines TRBV28 with TRBJ2-7, with D possibly being TRBD2 (5 bases). From germline, CDR1 is MDHEN and CDR2 SYDVKM. The CDR3 sequence is 11 residues long. Trimming took off 10 bases at V and 2 bases at J, with 9 bases between the two ends. CDR3 bases: TGTGCCACTTCGGAGGCCTACGAGCAGTACGTC. It is translated as CATSEAYEQYV.

This clonotype was detected only a few times. The V call is TRBV7-2, the J call TRBJ2-7; TRBD1 is a possible D gene (5 bases). Germline CDR1 is SGHTA and CDR2 is FQGNSA. The CDR3 loop spans 15 amino acids. Trimming took 5 bases from V and 2 from J, leaving 16 bases between them. This CDR3 reads CASSLALGPPYEQYV. The CDR3 region has the DNA TGTGCCAGCAGCCTTGCCTTGGGGCCCCCCTACGAGCAGTACGTC.

This rearrangement joins TRBV29-1 to TRBJ2-7; D unclear. There are 12 residues in the CDR3. Trimming pared 0 bases from V and 3 bases from J, leaving 6 bases between. The germline V gene encodes CDR1 SQVTM and CDR2 ANQGSEA. The CDR3 sequence is CSVEDRYYEQYF. The CDR3 bases are TGCAGCGTTGAAGACAGATACTACGAGCAGTACTTC.

This clonotype was recorded many times. The DNA for the CDR3 is TGTGCCAGCTCACAAGGCCGGGACACCTACGAGCAGTACTTC. Protein sequence: CASSQGRDTYEQYF. The chain is built from TRBV18 and TRBJ2-7; maybe TRBD1 (6 bases). The CDR3 is made up of 14 amino acids. The V end was cut by 4 bases, the J end by 2 bases, with 12 bases between. The germline gives CDR1 KGHSH, CDR2 LQKENI. The full variable domain, completed using reference TRBV18 and TRBJ2-7, is NAGVMQNPRHLVRRRGQEARLRCSPMKGHSHVYWYRQLPEEGLKFMVYLQKENIIDESGMPKERFSAEFPKEGPSILRIQQVVRGDSAAYFCASSQGRDTYEQYFGPGTRLTVT.